This TCR beta chain was sequenced for a study of T cell responses to AZD1222 COVID-19 vaccine. On this clone itself: Its antigen is unknown.

Broader study findings: The CD4 TCRs associated with vaccination extended across spike and predominated at 160-218 and 743-854. Variant regions that are unmutated are reportedly the target of nearly half of spike-specific TCRs.

Germline V gene sequence: CDR1 LGHDT, CDR2 YNNKEL (reference sequence). This CDR3 region has 13 residues. The ends lost 4 bases at V and 2 bases at J; junction bases unmatched: 2. Generated by immunoSEQ multiplex PCR, the TCRdb table keeps only in-frame clones and is missing some. Here the sample spans 150,000 or so clones, approximately 84% being singletons. V usage is TRBV3-1 (or the pseudogene TRBV3-2) and J usage is TRBJ2-7; TRBD2 agrees at 7 bases. The TCR was taken from an adult in good health. The sample in question was peripheral blood, obtained on day 0 of AZD1222 vaccination. CDR3 nucleotide sequence: TGTGCCAGCAGCCCGGGACTACCCTACGAGCAGTACTTC. Translated: CASSPGLPYEQYF.